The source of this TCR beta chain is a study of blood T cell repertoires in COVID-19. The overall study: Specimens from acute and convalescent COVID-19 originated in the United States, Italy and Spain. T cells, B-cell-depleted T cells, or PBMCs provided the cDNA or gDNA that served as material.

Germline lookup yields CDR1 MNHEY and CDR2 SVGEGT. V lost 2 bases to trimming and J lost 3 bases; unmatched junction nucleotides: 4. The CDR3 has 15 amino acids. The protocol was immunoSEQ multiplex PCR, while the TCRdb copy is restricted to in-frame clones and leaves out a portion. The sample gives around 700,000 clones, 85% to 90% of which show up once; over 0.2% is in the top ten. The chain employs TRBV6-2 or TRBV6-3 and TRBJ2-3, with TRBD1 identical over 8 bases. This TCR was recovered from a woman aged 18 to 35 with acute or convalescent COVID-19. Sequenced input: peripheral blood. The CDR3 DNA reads TGTGCCAGCAGTTACCGGACAGGGAAGACAGATACGCAGTATTTT. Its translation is CASSYRTGKTDTQYF.